Detailed here is one TCR beta chain. This sample was taken from a study of blood T cell repertoires in COVID-19. Authors' processing steps: Estimated nucleated cell counts came from reference gene primer amplification. Assay used: immunoSEQ multiplex PCR; TCRdb lists only in-frame clones, some missing. That table furnishes V, J and clone size, whereas the DNA furnished D and trimming. This table holds 250,000 to 300,000 clones, 82% found once. Germline V gene lookup returns CDR1 LNHDA and CDR2 SQIVND (reference sequence). The ends lost 6 bases at V and 0 bases at J; junction bases unmatched: 5. The CDR3 is made up of 16 amino acids.

J is TRBJ2-6 and V is TRBV19; 7 bases match TRBD1. This sequence originates from a woman aged 18-30 years with acute or convalescent COVID-19. Sequencing used peripheral blood. CDR3 loop: CASRDRIRSGANVLTF. The CDR3 bases are TGTGCCAGTAGGGACAGGATCCGCTCTGGGGCCAACGTCCTGACTTTC.